One TCR beta chain is described in this entry. What antigen it recognizes has not been identified. Per-nucleotide qualities are absent, and no much larger clonotype sits a single base away. The data are from a study of control samples from healthy donors and cancer patients (dated by TCRdb to about 2020). At the junction V is shortened by 0 bases and J by 2 bases, with 11 bases in between. As encoded in the germline V gene, CDR1 is MNHEY while CDR2 is SVGAGI. The CDR3 goes from the cysteine to the phenylalanine over 16 residues. Only the CDR3 part of the read is kept: 48 bases, read in frame from the first base. Library preparation used the immunoSEQ multiplex PCR assay. This immuneACCESS table, as held by TCRdb, lists in-frame sequences with V and J called but not all clones. Of the missing ones, under half trace to an unresolved V gene in checked studies; the others have no known cause. Within this sample are around 80,000 clones, with about 88% of them counted one time only. The ten biggest clones cover around 5.7% of the sample.

The sample comprised blood. The clonotype originates from a woman aged 45-60 years in good health. The rearrangement combines TRBV6-5 with TRBJ2-1; perhaps TRBD2 is the D gene, with 5 bases matching. The DNA sequence follows: TGTGCCAGCAGTTACTCGACACGGGGAGCCTACAATGAGCAGTTCTTC. The resulting protein is CASSYSTRGAYNEQFF.